This note documents a single T cell receptor beta chain sequence. Its cognate antigen has yet to be identified. The record has no base qualities; no much larger clone is one base away. The donors were healthy, HIV-negative adults who had no recently reported acute infections or vaccinations. Every donor was a Caucasian adult living in Nashville, Tennessee, USA. CD4+ T cells were enriched by magnetic negative selection, after which naive cells were positively selected on CD45RA and the negative fraction was taken as the memory subset. After blood collection by leukapheresis, PBMCs were isolated using Ficoll-Histopaque density gradient centrifugation and then cryopreserved in the vapor phase of liquid nitrogen. Analytical flow cytometry was used to check the purity and quantity of every magnetically sorted T cell population. Genomic DNA was isolated from every sorted fraction and measured by UV absorbance on a Nanodrop 2000c.

This sample stems from a study of shared clonotypes between healthy human individuals (dated by TCRdb to 2018 to 2020). About the study as a whole: The cohort included a few men and a couple of women between 18 and 49 years of age. For each donor, CD4 naive and CD4 memory were each given three plates, CD8 naive was given two plates, and CD8 memory was given one plate. To estimate repertoire size and how much clonotypes are shared between individuals, the study performed deep sequencing of blood TCR repertoires from roughly five healthy adults. To increase sequencing depth and limit assay-specific biases, TCR repertoire library preparation and sequencing were carried out by different laboratories using diverse techniques. Per donor, leukapheresis produced somewhere between about 0.94 and 9 billion PBMCs.

TCR CDR3 regions were amplified from genomic DNA by multiplex PCR using the deep immunoSEQ assay. For each cell subset, the extracted genomic DNA was distributed evenly across all wells of several immunoSEQ 96-well plates, and each plate served as one replicate. Each replicate PCR for sorted subsets received about 220 ng genomic DNA, equal to 30,000 or so T cell genomes. The purified libraries were quantified using a Qubit 3.0 fluorometer, sized with a Bioanalyzer 2100, and then quantified again using the KAPA Library Quantification kit. Every immunoSEQ 96-well plate was sequenced on a dedicated single-read 150-cycle Illumina NextSeq 550 flow cell. Per the authors' processing: Because only junctional sequences without quality scores were contained in the immunoSEQ output, filtering matching that applied to full-length reads could not be performed. Sequences were annotated with PyIR, a Python wrapper for IgBLAST v1.9, using IMGT germline references to assign V/J genes and CDR3. Reads with weak V/J assignments (E-value above 1e-6), missing CDR3, stop codons, out-of-frame junctions, or ambiguous translated residues were removed. A V3J clonotype was defined by an identical inferred V gene, J gene, and CDR3 amino acid sequence. The percentage overlap between two repertoires was calculated by dividing the number of shared unique clonotypes by the size of the smaller repertoire. Richness of each repertoire was evaluated using RTK rarefaction, the Chao1 estimator, and Recon v2.1 estimates of unobserved clonotypes. Generation probabilities for all TCRbeta clonotypes obtained by the gDNA method from four donors were computed using OLGA. This immuneACCESS table, as held by TCRdb, lists in-frame sequences with V and J called but not all clones. Of the missing ones, under half trace to an unresolved V gene in checked studies; the others have no known cause. V, J and clone size were drawn from that table, and D and trimming were deduced from the DNA. Within this sample are some 2,500,000 clones, with under 95% of them counted one time only. The ten largest clonotypes hold around 0.4% of the sample.

General findings and caveats noted by the study authors: The small number of donors limited the genetic and exposure-history diversity represented. Sharing across a handful of donors was observed for approximately 5% of naive CD4, 3% to 3.5% of naive CD8, 2.3% of memory CD4, and approximately 0.41% of memory CD8 clonotypes. Naive subsets generally had larger estimated clonotype richness than memory subsets did. Based on pairwise subsampling, the degree of clonotype sharing among donors was expected to be affected by sequencing depth. Sampling was restricted to blood, and TCR repertoires in tissue are likely to differ from TCR repertoires in blood. Compared with non-shared clonotypes, clonotypes shared by all four sorted-subset donors had higher generation probabilities. Rarefaction of sorted-subset datasets indicated incomplete sequencing despite the large sequencing depth.

As encoded in the germline V gene, CDR1 is LGHNA while CDR2 is YSLEER. The cysteine opens and the phenylalanine closes a CDR3 of 16 amino acids. Just the 48-base CDR3 DNA is kept, in frame starting at base 1. V is shortened by 0 bases, J by 1 base, and the region joining them spans 9 bases. The sequencing input was naive CD4+ T cells from PBMCs. The cell subset or site label, as the study defines it: CD45RA+ positively selected. The chain is encoded by TRBV4-3 joined to TRBJ2-2, and TRBD1 may be the D gene, going by 6 matching bases. This clonotype was sampled from a man younger than 30 in good health. Some clones in this sample may be carry-over from other donors' samples. The sequence in DNA is TGCGCCAGCAGCCAAGATCGGGGACAGAACACCGGGGAGCTGTTTTTT. The resulting protein is CASSQDRGQNTGELFF.